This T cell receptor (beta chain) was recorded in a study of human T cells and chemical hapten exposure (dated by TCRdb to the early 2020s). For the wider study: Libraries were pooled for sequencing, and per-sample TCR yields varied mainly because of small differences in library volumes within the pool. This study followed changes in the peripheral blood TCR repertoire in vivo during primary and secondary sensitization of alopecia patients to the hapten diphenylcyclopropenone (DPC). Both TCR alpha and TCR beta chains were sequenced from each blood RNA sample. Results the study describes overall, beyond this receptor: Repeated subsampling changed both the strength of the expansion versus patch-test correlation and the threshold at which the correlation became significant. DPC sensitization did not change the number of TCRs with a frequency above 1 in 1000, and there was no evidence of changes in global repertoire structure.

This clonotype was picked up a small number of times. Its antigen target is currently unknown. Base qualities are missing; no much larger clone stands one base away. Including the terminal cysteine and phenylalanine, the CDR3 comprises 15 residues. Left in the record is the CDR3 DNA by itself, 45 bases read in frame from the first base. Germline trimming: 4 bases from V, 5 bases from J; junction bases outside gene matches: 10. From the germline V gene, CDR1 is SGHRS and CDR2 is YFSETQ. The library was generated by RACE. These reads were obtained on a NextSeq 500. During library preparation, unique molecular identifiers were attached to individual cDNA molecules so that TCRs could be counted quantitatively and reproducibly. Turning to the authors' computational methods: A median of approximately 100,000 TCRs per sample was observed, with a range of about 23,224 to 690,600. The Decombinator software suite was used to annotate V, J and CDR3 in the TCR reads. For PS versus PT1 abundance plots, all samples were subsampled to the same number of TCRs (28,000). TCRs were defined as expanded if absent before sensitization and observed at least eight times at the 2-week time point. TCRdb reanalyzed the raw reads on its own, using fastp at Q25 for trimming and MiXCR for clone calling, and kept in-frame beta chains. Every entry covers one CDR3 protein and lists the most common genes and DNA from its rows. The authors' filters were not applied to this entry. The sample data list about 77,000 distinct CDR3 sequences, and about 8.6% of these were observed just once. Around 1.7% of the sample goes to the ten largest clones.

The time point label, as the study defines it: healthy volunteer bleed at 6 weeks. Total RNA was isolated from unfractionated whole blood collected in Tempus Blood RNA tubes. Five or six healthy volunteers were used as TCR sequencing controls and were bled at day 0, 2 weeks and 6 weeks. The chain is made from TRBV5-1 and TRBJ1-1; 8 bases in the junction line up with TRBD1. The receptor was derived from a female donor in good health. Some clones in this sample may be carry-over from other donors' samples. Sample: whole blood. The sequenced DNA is TGCGCCAGCAGCCGAGCACAGGGGGGGGGTACTGAAGCTTTCTTT. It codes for CASSRAQGGGTEAFF.